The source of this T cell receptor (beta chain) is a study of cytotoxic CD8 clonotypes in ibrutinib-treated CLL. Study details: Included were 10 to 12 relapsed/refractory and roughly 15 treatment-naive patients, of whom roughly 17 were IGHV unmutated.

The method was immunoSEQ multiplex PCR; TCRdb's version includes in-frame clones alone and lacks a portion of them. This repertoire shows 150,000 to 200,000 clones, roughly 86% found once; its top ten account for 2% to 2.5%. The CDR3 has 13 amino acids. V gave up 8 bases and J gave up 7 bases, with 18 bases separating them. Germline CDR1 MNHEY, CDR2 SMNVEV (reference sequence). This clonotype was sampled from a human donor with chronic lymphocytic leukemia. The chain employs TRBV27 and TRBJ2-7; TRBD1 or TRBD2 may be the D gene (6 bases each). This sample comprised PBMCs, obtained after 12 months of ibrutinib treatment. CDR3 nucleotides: TGTGCCAGCCGCGGTTGGGGGGCTAGTGAGCAGTACTTC. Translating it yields CASRGWGASEQYF.